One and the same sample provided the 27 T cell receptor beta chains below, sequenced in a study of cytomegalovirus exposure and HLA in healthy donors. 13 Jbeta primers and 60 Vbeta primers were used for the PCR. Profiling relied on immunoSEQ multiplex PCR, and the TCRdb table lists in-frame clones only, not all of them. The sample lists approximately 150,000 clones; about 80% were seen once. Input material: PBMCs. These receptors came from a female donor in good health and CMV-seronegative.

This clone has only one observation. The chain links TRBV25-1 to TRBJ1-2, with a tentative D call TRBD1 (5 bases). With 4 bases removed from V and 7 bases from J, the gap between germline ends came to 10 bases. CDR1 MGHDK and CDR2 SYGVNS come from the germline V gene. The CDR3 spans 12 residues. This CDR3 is CASSGGGGGYTF. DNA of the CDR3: TGTGCCAGCAGTGGGGGGGGTGGTGGCTACACCTTC.

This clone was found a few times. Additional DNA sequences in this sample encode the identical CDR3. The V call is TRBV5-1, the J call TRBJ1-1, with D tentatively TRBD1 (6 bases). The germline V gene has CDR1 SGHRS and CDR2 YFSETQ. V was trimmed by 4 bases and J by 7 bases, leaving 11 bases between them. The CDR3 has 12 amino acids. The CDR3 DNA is TGCGCCAGCAGCCCTGAGACAGGTGAAGCTTTCTTT. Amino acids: CASSPETGEAFF. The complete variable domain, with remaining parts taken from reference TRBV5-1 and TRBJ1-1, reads KAGVTQTPRYLIKTRGQQVTLSCSPISGHRSVSWYQQTPGQGLQFLFEYFSETQRNKGNFPGRFSGRQFSNSRSEMNVSTLELGDSALYLCASSPETGEAFFGQGTRLTVV.

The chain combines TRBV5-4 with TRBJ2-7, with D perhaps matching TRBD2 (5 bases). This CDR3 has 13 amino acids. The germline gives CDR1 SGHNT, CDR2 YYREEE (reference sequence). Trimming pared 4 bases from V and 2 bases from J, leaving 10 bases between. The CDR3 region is CASSRRGAYEQYF. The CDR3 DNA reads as TGTGCCAGCAGCCGCCGGGGAGCCTACGAGCAGTACTTC.

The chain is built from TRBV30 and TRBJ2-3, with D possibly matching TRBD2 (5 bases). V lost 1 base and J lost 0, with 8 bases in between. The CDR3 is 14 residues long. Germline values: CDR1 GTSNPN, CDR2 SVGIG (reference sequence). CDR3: CAWSAGRSTDTQYF. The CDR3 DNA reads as TGTGCCTGGAGTGCGGGAAGGAGCACAGATACGCAGTATTTT. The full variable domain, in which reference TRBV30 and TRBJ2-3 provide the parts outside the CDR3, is SQTIHQWPATLVQPVGSPLSLECTVEGTSNPNLYWYRQAAGRGLQLLFYSVGIGQISSEVPQNLSASRPQDRQFILSSKKLLLSDSGFYLCAWSAGRSTDTQYFGPGTRLTVL.

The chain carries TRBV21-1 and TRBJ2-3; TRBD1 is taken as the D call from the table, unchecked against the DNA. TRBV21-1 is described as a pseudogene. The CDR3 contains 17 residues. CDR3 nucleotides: TGTGCCAGCAGCAAAGCGCCTTCGGGACAGGTCTTTAATACGCAGTATTTT. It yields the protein CASSKAPSGQVFNTQYF.

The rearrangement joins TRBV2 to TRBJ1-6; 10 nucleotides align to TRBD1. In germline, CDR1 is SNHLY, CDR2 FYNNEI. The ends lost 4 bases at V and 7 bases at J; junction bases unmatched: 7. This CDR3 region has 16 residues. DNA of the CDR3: TGTGCCAGCAGTGGCCTGACAGGGGGCAGCAATTCACCCCTCCACTTT. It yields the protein CASSGLTGGSNSPLHF.

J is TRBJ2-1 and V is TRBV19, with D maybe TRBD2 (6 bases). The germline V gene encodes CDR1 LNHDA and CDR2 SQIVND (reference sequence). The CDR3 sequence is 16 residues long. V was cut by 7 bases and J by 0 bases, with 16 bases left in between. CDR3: CASIPRIGGSYNEQFF. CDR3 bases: TGTGCCAGTATCCCACGGATCGGGGGCTCCTACAATGAGCAGTTCTTC.

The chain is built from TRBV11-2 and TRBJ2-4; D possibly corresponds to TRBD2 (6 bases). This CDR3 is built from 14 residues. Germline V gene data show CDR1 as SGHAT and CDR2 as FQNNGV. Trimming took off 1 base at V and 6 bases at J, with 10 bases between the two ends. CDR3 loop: CASSLGGSGNIQYF. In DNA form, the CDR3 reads TGTGCCAGCAGCTTAGGGGGTAGCGGAAACATTCAGTACTTC. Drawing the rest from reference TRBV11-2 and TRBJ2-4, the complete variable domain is EAGVAQSPRYKIIEKRQSVAFWCNPISGHATLYWYQQILGQGPKLLIQFQNNGVVDDSQLPKDRFSAERLKGVDSTLKIQPAKLEDSAVYLCASSLGGSGNIQYFGAGTRLSVL.

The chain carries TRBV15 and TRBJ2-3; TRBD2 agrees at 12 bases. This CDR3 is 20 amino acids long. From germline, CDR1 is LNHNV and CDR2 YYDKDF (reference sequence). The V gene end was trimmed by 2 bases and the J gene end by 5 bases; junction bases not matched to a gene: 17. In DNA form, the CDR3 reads TGTGCCACCAGCAGACCGGGACTAGCGGGTCGAGGCTTCCACAGAGATACGCAGTATTTT. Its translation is CATSRPGLAGRGFHRDTQYF.

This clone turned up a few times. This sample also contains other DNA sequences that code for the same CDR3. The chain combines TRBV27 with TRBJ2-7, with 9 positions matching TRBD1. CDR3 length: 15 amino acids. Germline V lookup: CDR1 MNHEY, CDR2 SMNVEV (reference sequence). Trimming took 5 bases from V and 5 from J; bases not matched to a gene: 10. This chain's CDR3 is CASSPAITGGDEQYF. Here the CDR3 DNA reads TGTGCCAGCAGTCCCGCCATTACAGGGGGCGACGAGCAGTACTTC.

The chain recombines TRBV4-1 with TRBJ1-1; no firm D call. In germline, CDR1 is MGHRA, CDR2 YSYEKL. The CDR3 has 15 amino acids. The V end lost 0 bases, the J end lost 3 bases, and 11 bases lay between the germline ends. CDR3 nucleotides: TGCGCCAGCAGCCAAGAACCTAGCCGGCACACTGAAGCTTTCTTT. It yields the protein CASSQEPSRHTEAFF.

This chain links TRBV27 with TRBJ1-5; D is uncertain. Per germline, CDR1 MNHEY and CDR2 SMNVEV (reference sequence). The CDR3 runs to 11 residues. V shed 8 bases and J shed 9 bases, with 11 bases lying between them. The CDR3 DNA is TGTGCCAGCGGCATTGCAAGGCCCCAGCATTTT. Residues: CASGIARPQHF.

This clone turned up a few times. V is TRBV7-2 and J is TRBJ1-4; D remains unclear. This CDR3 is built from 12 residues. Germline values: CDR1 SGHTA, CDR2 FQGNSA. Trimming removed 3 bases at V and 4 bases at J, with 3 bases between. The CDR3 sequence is CASSFGNEKLFF. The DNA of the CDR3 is TGTGCCAGCAGCTTCGGTAATGAAAAACTGTTTTTT.

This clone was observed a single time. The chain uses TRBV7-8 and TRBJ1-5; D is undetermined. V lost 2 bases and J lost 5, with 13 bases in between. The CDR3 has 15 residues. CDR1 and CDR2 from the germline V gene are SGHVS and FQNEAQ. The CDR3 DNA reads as TGTGCCAGCAGCTTATGGCAGGAGGAGGATCAGCCCCAGCATTTT. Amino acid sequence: CASSLWQEEDQPQHF.

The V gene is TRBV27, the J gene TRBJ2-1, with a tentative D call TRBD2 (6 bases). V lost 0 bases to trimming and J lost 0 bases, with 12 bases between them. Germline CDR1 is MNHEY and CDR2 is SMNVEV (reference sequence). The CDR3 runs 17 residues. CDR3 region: CASSLSRGLGSYNEQFF. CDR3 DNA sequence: TGTGCCAGCAGTTTATCCCGGGGACTTGGCTCCTACAATGAGCAGTTCTTC.

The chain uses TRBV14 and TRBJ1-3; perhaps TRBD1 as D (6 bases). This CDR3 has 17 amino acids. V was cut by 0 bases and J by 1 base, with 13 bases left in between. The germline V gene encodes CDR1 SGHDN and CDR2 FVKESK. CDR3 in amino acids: CASSQDLGTRSGNTIYF. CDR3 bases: TGTGCCAGCAGCCAAGATCTTGGGACACGTTCTGGAAACACCATATATTTT.

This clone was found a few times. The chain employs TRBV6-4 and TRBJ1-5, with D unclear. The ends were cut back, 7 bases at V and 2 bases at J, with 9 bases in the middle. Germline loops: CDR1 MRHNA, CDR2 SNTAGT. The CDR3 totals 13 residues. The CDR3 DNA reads TGTGCCAGCATTCTTCTCGGCAATCAGCCCCAGCATTTT. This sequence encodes CASILLGNQPQHF.

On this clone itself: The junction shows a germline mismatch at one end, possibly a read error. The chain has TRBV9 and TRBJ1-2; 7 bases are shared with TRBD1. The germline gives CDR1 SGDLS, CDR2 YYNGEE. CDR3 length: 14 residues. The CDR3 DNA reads TGTGCCAGCAGCGCCAGGGGGGAGTCCTATGGCTACCCCTTC. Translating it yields CASSARGESYGYPF.

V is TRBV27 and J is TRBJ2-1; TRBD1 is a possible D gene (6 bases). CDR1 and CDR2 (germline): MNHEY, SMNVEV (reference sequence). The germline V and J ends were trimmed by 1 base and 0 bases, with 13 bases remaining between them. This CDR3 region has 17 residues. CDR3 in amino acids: CASSLFKGVSSYNEQFF. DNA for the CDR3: TGTGCCAGCAGTTTATTTAAGGGGGTCAGCTCCTACAATGAGCAGTTCTTC.

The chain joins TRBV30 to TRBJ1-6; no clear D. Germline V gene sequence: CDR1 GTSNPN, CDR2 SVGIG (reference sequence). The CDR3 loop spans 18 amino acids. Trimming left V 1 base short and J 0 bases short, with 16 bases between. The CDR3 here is CAWSAPRSPSSYNSPLHF. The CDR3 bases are TGTGCCTGGAGTGCCCCGAGGTCACCCAGCTCCTATAATTCACCCCTCCACTTT.

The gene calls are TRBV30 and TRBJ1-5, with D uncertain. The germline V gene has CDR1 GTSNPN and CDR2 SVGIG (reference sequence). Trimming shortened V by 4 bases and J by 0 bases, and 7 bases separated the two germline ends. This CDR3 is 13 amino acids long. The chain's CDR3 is CAWTRDSNQPQHF. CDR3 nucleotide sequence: TGTGCCTGGACGAGGGATAGCAATCAGCCCCAGCATTTT. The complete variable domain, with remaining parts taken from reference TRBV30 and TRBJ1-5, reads SQTIHQWPATLVQPVGSPLSLECTVEGTSNPNLYWYRQAAGRGLQLLFYSVGIGQISSEVPQNLSASRPQDRQFILSSKKLLLSDSGFYLCAWTRDSNQPQHFGDGTRLSIL.

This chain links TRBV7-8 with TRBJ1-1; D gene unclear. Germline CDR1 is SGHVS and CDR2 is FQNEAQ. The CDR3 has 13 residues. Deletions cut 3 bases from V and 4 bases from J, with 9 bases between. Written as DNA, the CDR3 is TGTGCCAGCAGCTTCAGAGGCGGCACTGAAGCTTTCTTT. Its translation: CASSFRGGTEAFF.

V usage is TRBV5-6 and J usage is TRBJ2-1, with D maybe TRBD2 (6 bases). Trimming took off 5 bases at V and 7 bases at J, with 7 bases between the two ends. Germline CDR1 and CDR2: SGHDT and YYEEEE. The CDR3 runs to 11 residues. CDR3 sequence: CASSLANEQFF. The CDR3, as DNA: TGTGCCAGCAGTCTAGCGAATGAGCAGTTCTTC.

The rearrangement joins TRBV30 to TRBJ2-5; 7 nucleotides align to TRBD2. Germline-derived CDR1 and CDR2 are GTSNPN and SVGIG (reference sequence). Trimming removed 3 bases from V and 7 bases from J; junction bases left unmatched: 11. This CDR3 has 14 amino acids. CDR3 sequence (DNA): TGTGCCTGGAGGATCCTAGCGGACAAGGGGACCCAGTACTTC. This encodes CAWRILADKGTQYF.

The CDR3: CASRPGSVSNQPQHF. In DNA, the CDR3 is TGTGCCAGCAGGCCCGGGTCTGTCAGCAATCAGCCCCAGCATTTT. The rearrangement joins TRBV28 to TRBJ1-5; the D is unclear. V was trimmed by 6 bases and J by 1 base, leaving 13 bases between them. The length of the CDR3 is 15 residues. Per germline, CDR1 MDHEN and CDR2 SYDVKM.

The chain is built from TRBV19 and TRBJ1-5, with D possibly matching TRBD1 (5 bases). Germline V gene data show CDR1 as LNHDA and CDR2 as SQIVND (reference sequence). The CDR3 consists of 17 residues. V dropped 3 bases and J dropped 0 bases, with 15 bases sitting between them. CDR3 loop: CASSISGRGYSNQPQHF. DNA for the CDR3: TGTGCCAGTAGTATCTCCGGGAGGGGCTATAGCAATCAGCCCCAGCATTTT.

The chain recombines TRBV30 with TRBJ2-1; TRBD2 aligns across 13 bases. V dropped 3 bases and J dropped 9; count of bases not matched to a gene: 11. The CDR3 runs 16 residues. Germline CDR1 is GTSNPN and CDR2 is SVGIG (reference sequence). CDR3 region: CAWSRGLAGIFSEQFF. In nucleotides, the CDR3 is TGTGCCTGGAGCCGGGGACTAGCGGGGATCTTTAGTGAGCAGTTCTTC.